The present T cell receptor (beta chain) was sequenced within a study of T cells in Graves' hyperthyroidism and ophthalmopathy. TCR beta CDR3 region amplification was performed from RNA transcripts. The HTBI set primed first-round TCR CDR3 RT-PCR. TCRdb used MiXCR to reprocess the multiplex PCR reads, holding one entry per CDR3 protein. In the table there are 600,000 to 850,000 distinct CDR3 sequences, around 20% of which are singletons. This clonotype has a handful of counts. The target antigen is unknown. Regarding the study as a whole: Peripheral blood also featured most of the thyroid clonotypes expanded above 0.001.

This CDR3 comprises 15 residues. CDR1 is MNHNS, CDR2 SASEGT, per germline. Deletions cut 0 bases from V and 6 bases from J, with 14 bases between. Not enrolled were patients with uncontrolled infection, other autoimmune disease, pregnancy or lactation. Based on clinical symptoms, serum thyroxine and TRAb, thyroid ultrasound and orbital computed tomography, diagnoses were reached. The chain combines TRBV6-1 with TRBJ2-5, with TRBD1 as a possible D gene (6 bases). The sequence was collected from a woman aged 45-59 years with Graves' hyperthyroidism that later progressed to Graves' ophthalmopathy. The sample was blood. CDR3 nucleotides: TGTGCCAGCAGTGAAGCAAGCACCAGGGGAAAGACCCAGTACTTC. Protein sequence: CASSEASTRGKTQYF.